This T cell receptor beta chain was documented in a study of low-dose radiotherapy and immunotherapy resistance in tumors (dated by TCRdb to between 2021 and 2023). Study-wide context: In Cohort 1, 0.5 Gy per fraction was delivered every 2 weeks, and a total PTV dose of 6.5 Gy was prescribed. Aspirin 300 mg was taken orally once daily by patients for four cycles, starting on cycle 1 day 1. Cohort 2 received 1 Gy per fraction every two weeks, with a total of 13 Gy over 26 weeks. First-strand cDNA was synthesized with Superscript III and a set of TRAV- and TRBV-specific primers, covering both TCRalpha and TCRbeta chains. Cyclophosphamide 200 mg/m2 was administered intravenously every two weeks, one day before each radiation and immunotherapy administration. The trial did not randomize participants into treatment groups. Nivolumab was administered intravenously as a 240 mg flat dose every two weeks, and ipilimumab was administered intravenously at 1 mg/kg every six weeks. Eight patients were included in the translational analysis: three from the first dose cohort and the first five from the second dose cohort.

The time point label here, explained by the study, means: after trial treatment. The treatment or condition label here, explained by the study, means: LDRT plus nivolumab, ipilimumab, low-dose cyclophosphamide and aspirin (RACIN trial). Donors were enrolled in RACIN, a single-arm phase I dose-escalation trial combining nivolumab, ipilimumab, aspirin, low-dose cyclophosphamide and low-dose radiotherapy. Patients with advanced, TIL-negative solid tumors were considered eligible. Sequencing relied on an Illumina HiSeq 2500. TCRs were amplified with Phusion for 20 PCR cycles, with a constant-region primer paired with the adapter attached to the V primers. The MessageAmp II aRNA Amplification Kit was used to amplify the isolated mRNA, with in vitro transcription run for over 15 hours at 37 degrees C. The Dynabeads mRNA DIRECT Purification Kit was used to isolate the mRNA for TCR sequencing. Indexed Illumina adapters were added in a second Phusion PCR of roughly 25 cycles, after which AMPure XP beads were used to purify the products. The original methods were these. Using custom Perl scripts, TCR sequences encoding the same protein were pooled, out-of-frame sequences were removed, and the abundance of each clonotype was computed. Any TCR sequence supported by only a single read was excluded from analysis. Repertoire metrics included Shannon entropy, Gini index, clonality, richness, and frequency of TCRs shared between repertoires. The raw public data were reprocessed by TCRdb itself: fastp quality trimming at Q25, MiXCR clonotype calling, in-frame beta chains only. Each CDR3 protein appears once, grouped with its most common genes and DNA. The V and J calls, along with clone size, are taken from TCRdb and not from the paper's own processing. The sample table shows 40,000 to 65,000 distinct CDR3 sequences, and around 34% are seen once. The biggest ten clones account for around 8% of the sample.

The CDR3 runs 14 residues from the cysteine to the phenylalanine. Left in the record is the CDR3 DNA by itself, 42 bases read in frame from the first base. This clonotype was seen repeatedly, ten times or more. Its antigen remains unidentified. A junction boundary mismatches the germline segment, possibly from a read error. The sequenced sample was PBMCs, obtained after low-dose radiotherapy plus immunotherapy. This TCR came from a male donor with rectosigmoid adenocarcinoma. The V and J genes are TRBV12-3 or TRBV12-4 and TRBJ2-7; TRBD2 matches 7 bases in the middle. The CDR3 reads as follows: CVSGVSVRSYEQYF. The nucleotides are TGTGTCAGCGGGGTCAGCGTACGGTCCTACGAGCAGTACTTC.